The clone carrying this T cell receptor (beta chain) was detected only a few times. Germline V gene data show CDR1 as SQVTM and CDR2 as ANQGSEA. Trimming removed 3 bases at V and 3 bases at J, with 8 bases between. The CDR3 covers 12 residues. The data were obtained in a study of regulatory T cells in long-lasting Graves disease. The authors built TCR beta libraries using iRepertoire HTBI primers and Arm-PCR of CDR3 regions. MiXCR was run by TCRdb on the multiplex PCR reads, yielding one entry per CDR3 protein. The table records hundreds of thousands of distinct CDR3 sequences, about 30% of them present only once. As to time point: persistent/refractory GD, antithyroid drugs over 5 years with positive TRAb. TCR sequences were obtained from RNA taken from PBMCs. Guidelines of the American Thyroid Association were used to diagnose Graves' disease.

The source material was peripheral blood mononuclear cells (PBMCs), sampled when the disease was refractory, from a patient treated with antithyroid drugs. The V gene is TRBV29-1, the J gene TRBJ1-2; D perhaps matches TRBD1 (5 bases). The receptor was isolated from a female donor with Graves disease. CDR3 nucleotides: TGCAGCGTTGAGACAGCCGACTATGGCTACACCTTC. It translates to CSVETADYGYTF.